This T cell receptor (beta chain) was captured in a study of cytomegalovirus exposure and HLA in healthy donors. Study-level background: About 85 million unique TCRs from HLA-typed donors were held in an early release of data. Regarding the study as a whole: Being indistinguishable, some V segments were excluded, TRBV6-2 and TRBV6-3 among them.

This clone turned up a few times. Its specificity is not known. Trimming shortened V by 2 bases and J by 1 base, and 5 bases separated the two germline ends. CDR3 size: 13 residues. Per germline, CDR1 MNHEY and CDR2 SMNVEV (reference sequence). PCR amplification relied on 60 Vbeta primers (plus 13 Jbeta primers). The assay was immunoSEQ multiplex PCR, and TCRdb's table has in-frame clones only and misses some. The sample yields 150,000 to 200,000 clones, about 75% seen once. The TCR originated in a man in his late teens or twenties in good health and CMV-seropositive. The rearrangement joins TRBV27 to TRBJ1-2; no clear D gene. Sequencing was performed on PBMCs. The CDR3 sequence is CASSLGLNYGYTF. In DNA, the CDR3 is TGTGCCAGCAGTTTAGGGCTTAACTATGGCTACACCTTC.